A single T cell receptor beta chain is shown here with its context. Its antigen is currently not known. Base qualities are missing; no much larger clone stands one base away. TCR beta chain CDR3 regions were immunosequenced using the ImmunoSEQ Assay (Adaptive Biotechnologies). The paper's processing steps were these. The ImmunoSEQ Analyzer platform was used to export TCRB rearrangements, read counts, read proportions and gene usage. T-cell clonality was computed as 1 minus Pielou's evenness on productive rearrangements. In the clonal space homeostasis analysis, clonotypes were grouped as rare, small, medium, large or hyperexpanded (0.01 to 1 of the repertoire). TCR productive clonality was compared across immune clusters C1, C2 and C3 using the Wilcoxon rank sum test. Imported from immuneACCESS, the table was reduced by TCRdb to in-frame sequences with V and J called. These copies leave out some clones; in studies compared against another copy, an unresolved V gene accounts for under half, and the cause of the remainder is not known. V and J calls plus clone size are reproduced from that table; the DNA served to infer D and trimming. Across this sample there are under 2,000 clones, with about 68% seen only once. The top ten constitute about 19% of the sample.

Post-treatment primary, local recurrence and metastasis tumors from poor-prognosis patients were used as specimens. The data stem from a study of the immune and genomic landscape of osteosarcoma (dated by TCRdb to about 2020). Some background on the complete study: The overall cohort included a few dozen pediatric and adult patients with high-grade osteosarcoma, and the median age at diagnosis was about 27 years (range 5-81). The cohort was enriched for poor-risk disease, as unfavorable pathologic response to standard therapy was shown in more than 71% of the cohort and 67% of the cohort were deceased. In the overall cohort, 60% of patients were male, and localized disease at diagnosis was presented by about four fifths of patients. To define immunogenic potential, the study profiled osteosarcoma specimens using whole genome, RNA and T-cell receptor sequencing along with immunohistochemistry and reverse phase protein arrays. To characterize the osteosarcoma immunogenomic landscape, the TCR sequencing results were combined with transcriptome, protein array and immunostaining data. An explanation for the limited clinical activity of immune checkpoint inhibitors in osteosarcoma was sought in the study. A few patients contributed a couple of samples from the same tumor site.

General conclusions and limits of the study: Productive TCR clonality was found to be low overall, with an average of 0.09 and a maximum of 0.3, which suggested limited T-cell clonal expansion. In five cases a single hyperexpanded clone dominated the repertoire, and each of those five cases had fewer than 100 T-cell clonotypes. Because osteosarcoma is rare and all possible samples were collected, sample size was not determined by any statistical method. Higher TCR productive clonality was observed in the immune-hot C3 cluster than in the cold C1 cluster, although TCR productive clonality remained low overall. The clonality benchmarks were taken from external normal skin and healthy peripheral blood data instead of from matched normal tissue. Matched blood was collected from only a couple of patients, alongside the frozen tumor specimens.

The trim is 9 bases for V and 7 bases for J, with a gap of 17 bases between the germline ends. Sequences MNHNY (CDR1) and SVGAGI (CDR2) are obtained from the germline V gene (reference sequence). The CDR3 has 13 amino acids, counting the end cysteine and phenylalanine. Just CDR3 DNA is preserved here, 39 bases in frame from base 1. This TCR was sampled from a man younger than 35 with osteosarcoma. The age is the age at diagnosis. Material for sequencing was primary tumor tissue from the T10 vertebra. In light of the paper, this sample's cell subset or site label describes: resected primary osteosarcoma tumor. The sequence is built from TRBV6-6 and TRBJ2-3; a tentative D call is TRBD1 (5 bases match). In nucleotides, the sequence is TGTGCCAGTGAGTGGGCCAGGGAATATACGCAGTATTTT. This yields the protein CASEWAREYTQYF.